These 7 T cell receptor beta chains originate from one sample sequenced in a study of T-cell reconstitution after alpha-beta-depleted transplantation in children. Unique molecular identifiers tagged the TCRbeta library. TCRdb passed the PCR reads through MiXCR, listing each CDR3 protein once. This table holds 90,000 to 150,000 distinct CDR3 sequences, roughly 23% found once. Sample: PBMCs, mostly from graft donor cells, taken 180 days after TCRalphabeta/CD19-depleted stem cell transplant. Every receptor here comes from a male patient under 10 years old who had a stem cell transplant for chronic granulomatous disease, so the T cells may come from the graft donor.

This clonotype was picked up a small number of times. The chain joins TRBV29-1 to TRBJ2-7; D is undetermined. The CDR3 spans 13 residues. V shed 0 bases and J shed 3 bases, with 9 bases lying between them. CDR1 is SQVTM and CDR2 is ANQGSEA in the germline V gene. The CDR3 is CSVEEDGFYEQYF. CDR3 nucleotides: TGCAGCGTTGAAGAAGACGGGTTCTACGAGCAGTACTTC.

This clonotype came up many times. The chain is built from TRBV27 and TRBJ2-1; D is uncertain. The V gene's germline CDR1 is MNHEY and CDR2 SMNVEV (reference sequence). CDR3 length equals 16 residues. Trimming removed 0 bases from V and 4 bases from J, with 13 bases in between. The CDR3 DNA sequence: TGTGCCAGCAGTTTATCACAAGGGAATTGGTACAATGAGCAGTTCTTC. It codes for CASSLSQGNWYNEQFF.

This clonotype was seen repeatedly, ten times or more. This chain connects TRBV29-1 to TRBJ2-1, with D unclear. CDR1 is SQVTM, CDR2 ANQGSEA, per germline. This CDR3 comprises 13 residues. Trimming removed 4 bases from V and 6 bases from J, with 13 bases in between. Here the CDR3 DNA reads TGCAGCGTTGCTCCGGGTATTGGCAATGAGCAGTTCTTC. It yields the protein CSVAPGIGNEQFF.

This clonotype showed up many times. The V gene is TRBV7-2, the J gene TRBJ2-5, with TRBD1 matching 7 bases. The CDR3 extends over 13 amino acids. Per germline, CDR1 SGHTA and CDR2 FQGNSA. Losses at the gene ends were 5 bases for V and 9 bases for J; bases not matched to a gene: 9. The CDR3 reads CASSLTGDRAQYF. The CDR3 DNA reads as TGTGCCAGCAGCCTTACAGGGGATCGGGCCCAGTACTTC.

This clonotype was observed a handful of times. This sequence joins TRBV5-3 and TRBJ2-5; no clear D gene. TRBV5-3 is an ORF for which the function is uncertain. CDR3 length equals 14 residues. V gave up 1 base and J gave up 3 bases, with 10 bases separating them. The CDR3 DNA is TGTGCCAGAAGCTTGTTCGTATTAGAAGAGACCCAGTACTTC. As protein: CARSLFVLEETQYF.

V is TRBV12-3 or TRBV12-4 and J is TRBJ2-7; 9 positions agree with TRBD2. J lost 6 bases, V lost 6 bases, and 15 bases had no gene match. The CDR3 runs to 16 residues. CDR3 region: CASSPRSSGSLGEQYF. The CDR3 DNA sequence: TGTGCCAGCAGCCCCCGGAGTAGCGGGAGTCTCGGCGAGCAGTACTTC.

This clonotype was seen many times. DNA for the CDR3: TGCGCCAGCAGCCCTGAACGGGAGACCCAGTACTTC. It encodes CASSPERETQYF. The gene calls are TRBV5-1 and TRBJ2-5; D is unresolved. The germline V gene encodes CDR1 SGHRS and CDR2 YFSETQ. The CDR3 is 12 amino acids. The V gene lost 4 bases and the J gene lost 5 bases, with 9 bases spanning the gap.